Below are 24 T cell receptor beta chains sequenced from a single sample in a study of identifying expanded T cells in peripheral blood. Measured with immunoSEQ multiplex PCR; TCRdb has only the in-frame clones, and not every one. The sample comprises fewer than 65,000 clones, roughly 86% of which are singletons, and roughly 5% rests with the top ten. Sequencing was performed on blood. The receptors stem from a person between 18 and 70 years old in good health.

The chain has TRBV5-4 and TRBJ2-2; TRBD1 aligns across 7 bases. V gave up 4 bases and J gave up 2 bases; unmatched junction bases: 5. This CDR3 contains 15 residues. Germline loops: CDR1 SGHNT, CDR2 YYREEE (reference sequence). CDR3 sequence (DNA): TGTGCCAGCAGCCCTCAGGGGGTAAACACCGGGGAGCTGTTTTTT. It yields the protein CASSPQGVNTGELFF.

The gene calls are TRBV9 and TRBJ2-1; TRBD2 agrees at 12 bases. Per the germline V gene, CDR1 is SGDLS and CDR2 is YYNGEE. CDR3 length: 16 residues. The junction had 5 bases not matched to a gene; V was cut back by 1 base and J by 6 bases. The CDR3 region is CASSVSTSGGLNEQFF. The CDR3 DNA is TGTGCCAGCAGCGTATCTACTAGCGGGGGGCTCAATGAGCAGTTCTTC.

This clone was picked up one time. J is TRBJ2-3 and V is TRBV15; D not resolved. This CDR3 has 12 residues. CDR1 is LNHNV, CDR2 YYDKDF, per germline (reference sequence). Trimming stripped 1 base from V and 4 bases from J, with 3 bases between. CDR3 loop: CATSRAADTQYF. The CDR3 DNA reads as TGTGCCACCAGCAGAGCTGCAGATACGCAGTATTTT.

CDR3: CASSSIGLAGGLVDTQYF. The CDR3 DNA follows: TGTGCCAGCAGTTCGATCGGACTAGCGGGAGGTCTCGTGGATACGCAGTATTTT. The chain is built from TRBV28 and TRBJ2-3; 14 bases map to TRBD2. Trimming took 4 bases from V and 6 from J; bases not matched to a gene: 12. Germline V gene lookup returns CDR1 MDHEN and CDR2 SYDVKM. This CDR3 is 18 amino acids long.

This chain uses TRBV5-4 with TRBJ1-1; no clear D gene. Germline V gene sequence: CDR1 SGHNT, CDR2 YYREEE (reference sequence). Trimming took 0 bases from V and 1 from J, leaving 13 bases between them. The CDR3 has 16 residues. The CDR3 region has the DNA TGTGCCAGCAGCTTGGAGTCACACGCAAGGAACACTGAAGCTTTCTTT. Residues: CASSLESHARNTEAFF.

The V call is TRBV4-1, the J call TRBJ1-5, with D perhaps TRBD1 (5 bases). The CDR3 has 14 amino acids. V lost 0 bases, J lost 6 bases, and 9 bases lay in between. Germline V CDR1 and CDR2: MGHRA, YSYEKL. CDR3 in amino acids: CASSQDGQGQPQHF. The CDR3 DNA sequence: TGCGCCAGCAGCCAAGATGGCCAGGGTCAGCCCCAGCATTTT.

V gene TRBV28 combines with J gene TRBJ1-6; the match to TRBD1 covers 12 bases. The CDR3 spans 18 residues. Trimming took 6 bases from V and 7 from J; bases not matched to a gene: 13. The V gene's germline CDR1 is MDHEN and CDR2 SYDVKM. Here the CDR3 reads CASSPPPGQGARNSPLHF. The CDR3 DNA follows: TGTGCCAGCAGCCCCCCCCCGGGACAGGGGGCGCGAAATTCACCCCTCCACTTT.

V usage is TRBV4-2 and J usage is TRBJ2-3; TRBD2 matches 7 bases. V lost 0 bases to trimming and J lost 2 bases; unmatched junction nucleotides: 11. The CDR3 is 18 residues long. CDR1 LGHNA and CDR2 YNFKEQ come from the germline V gene. The CDR3 sequence is CASSQDWNQRGPTDTQYF. Written as DNA, the CDR3 is TGTGCCAGCAGCCAAGATTGGAACCAGCGGGGACCCACAGATACGCAGTATTTT.

J is TRBJ2-1 and V is TRBV9, with D possibly matching TRBD2 (7 bases). This CDR3 is built from 15 residues. CDR1 SGDLS and CDR2 YYNGEE come from the germline V gene. V lost 0 bases to trimming and J lost 8 bases, with 15 bases between them. CDR3 sequence reads: CASSVDGGRIHEQFF. The CDR3 bases are TGTGCCAGCAGCGTAGACGGGGGGCGCATCCATGAGCAGTTCTTC.

The chain has TRBV6-5 and TRBJ1-1; no clear D gene. The CDR3 consists of 13 residues. The V and J ends lost 2 bases and 2 bases respectively, with 6 bases between them. Germline V gene sequence: CDR1 MNHEY, CDR2 SVGAGI. The CDR3 here is CASSYGENTEAFF. CDR3 DNA sequence: TGTGCCAGCAGTTACGGGGAAAACACTGAAGCTTTCTTT.

The V gene is TRBV6-1, the J gene TRBJ2-5, with 8 bases lining up with TRBD1. Trimming took 7 bases from V and 5 from J; bases not matched to a gene: 6. Germline V gene data show CDR1 as MNHNS and CDR2 as SASEGT. This CDR3 has 13 residues. DNA of the CDR3: TGTGCCAGCACAGGGGGCGATGCGGAGACCCAGTACTTC. Its translation is CASTGGDAETQYF.

The chain recombines TRBV4-2 with TRBJ1-3; D ambiguous. The V end was cut by 0 bases, the J end by 2 bases, with 8 bases between. CDR3 size: 15 residues. Germline CDR1 reads LGHNA; CDR2 reads YNFKEQ. CDR3 nucleotide sequence: TGTGCCAGCAGCCAAGAGCCCGGAACTGGAAACACCATATATTTT. It specifies CASSQEPGTGNTIYF.

This chain connects TRBV9 to TRBJ1-1; unclear D gene. CDR3 length equals 14 residues. In germline, CDR1 is SGDLS, CDR2 YYNGEE. Trimming stripped 3 bases from V and 0 bases from J, with 9 bases between. The CDR3 loop reads CASSARLMNTEAFF. DNA for the CDR3: TGTGCCAGCAGCGCCCGACTGATGAACACTGAAGCTTTCTTT.

The V call is TRBV19, the J call TRBJ2-7, with D possibly being TRBD2 (5 bases). V shed 1 base and J shed 0 bases, with 10 bases lying between them. Germline V gene data show CDR1 as LNHDA and CDR2 as SQIVND (reference sequence). The CDR3 loop spans 15 amino acids. The CDR3 sequence: CASSIGRSSSYEQYF. CDR3 DNA sequence: TGTGCCAGTAGTATAGGGAGGTCAAGCTCCTACGAGCAGTACTTC.

V and J are TRBV2 and TRBJ2-1; D remains ambiguous. Trimming cost V 3 bases and J 2 bases, with 8 bases left between them. This CDR3 is 14 amino acids long. Germline CDR1 SNHLY, CDR2 FYNNEI. CDR3 residues: CASSEMATYNEQFF. The CDR3 coding sequence is TGTGCCAGCAGTGAGATGGCCACCTACAATGAGCAGTTCTTC.

The chain joins TRBV5-1 to TRBJ2-3; D is undetermined. Looked up from germline, CDR1 is SGHRS and CDR2 is YFSETQ. The CDR3 extends over 17 amino acids. Trimming removed 0 bases at V and 0 bases at J, with 14 bases between. The CDR3 loop is CASSLESGSASTDTQYF. The CDR3 DNA reads TGCGCCAGCAGCTTGGAGTCGGGCTCGGCTAGCACAGATACGCAGTATTTT.

This chain joins TRBV27 and TRBJ2-2, with a weak D call TRBD2 (5 bases). CDR1 and CDR2 (germline): MNHEY, SMNVEV (reference sequence). This CDR3 contains 13 residues. V lost 3 bases and J 6 bases, leaving 8 bases between the germline ends. This chain's CDR3 is CASSFGLAGELFF. CDR3 in DNA: TGTGCCAGCAGTTTCGGACTGGCCGGGGAGCTGTTTTTT.

The rearrangement uses TRBV29-1 and TRBJ2-7; D is ambiguous. The CDR3 runs 12 residues. Germline CDR1 SQVTM, CDR2 ANQGSEA. V was cut by 4 bases and J by 5 bases, with 12 bases left in between. The CDR3 reads CSVADGSDEQYF. For the CDR3, the DNA is TGCAGCGTTGCCGACGGGTCGGACGAGCAGTACTTC.

The chain joins TRBV9 to TRBJ2-7, with D perhaps matching TRBD1 or TRBD2 (5 bases each). Trimming took 1 base from V and 0 from J, leaving 11 bases between them. CDR1 SGDLS and CDR2 YYNGEE come from the germline V gene. The length of the CDR3 is 15 residues. For the CDR3, the DNA is TGTGCCAGCAGCGTACTAGGGGACCTCTCCTACGAGCAGTACTTC. Translating gives CASSVLGDLSYEQYF.

This chain uses TRBV2 with TRBJ2-7, with unresolved D. The V gene's germline CDR1 is SNHLY and CDR2 FYNNEI. The CDR3 has 12 amino acids. Trimming shortened V by 5 bases and J by 3 bases, and 8 bases separated the two germline ends. CDR3 residues: CASSRASYEQYF. The CDR3, as DNA: TGTGCCAGCAGTCGTGCCAGCTACGAGCAGTACTTC. Supplemented by reference TRBV2 and TRBJ2-7, the full variable domain reads EPEVTQTPSHQVTQMGQEVILRCVPISNHLYFYWYRQILGQKVEFLVSFYNNEISEKSEIFDDQFSVERPDGSNFTLKIRSTKLEDSAMYFCASSRASYEQYFGPGTRLTVT.

This clone has just a few counts. The chain links TRBV7-2 to TRBJ2-7, with D unresolved. The V end lost 1 base, the J end lost 0 bases, and 7 bases lay between the germline ends. The CDR3 spans 14 residues. In germline, CDR1 is SGHTA, CDR2 FQGNSA. CDR3 amino acids: CASSLEVSSYEQYF. DNA for the CDR3: TGTGCCAGCAGCTTAGAGGTTAGCTCCTACGAGCAGTACTTC. Full variable domain (rest looked up from reference TRBV7-2 and TRBJ2-7): GAGVSQSPSNKVTEKGKDVELRCDPISGHTALYWYRQSLGQGLEFLIYFQGNSAPDKSGLPSDRFSAERTGGSVSTLTIQRTQQEDSAVYLCASSLEVSSYEQYFGPGTRLTVT.

The rearrangement joins TRBV7-3 to TRBJ2-5; TRBD1 matches 8 bases. This CDR3 comprises 16 residues. The V and J ends lost 5 bases and 5 bases, in that order; junction bases with no gene match: 13. Germline V gene sequence: CDR1 SGHTA, CDR2 FQGTGA. CDR3 protein: CASSVNGRGLRETQYF. The CDR3 DNA sequence: TGTGCCAGCAGCGTTAATGGCAGGGGGCTTCGGGAGACCCAGTACTTC.

The chain couples TRBV19 to TRBJ1-6; D gene ambiguous. Per germline, CDR1 LNHDA and CDR2 SQIVND (reference sequence). CDR3 length equals 14 residues. The V and J ends lost 8 bases and 7 bases respectively, with 15 bases between them. CDR3 bases: TGTGCCAGTTCATCCCCAGGAGCCAATTCACCCCTCCACTTT. This encodes CASSSPGANSPLHF.

The gene calls are TRBV11-2 and TRBJ2-7, with TRBD1 as a possible D gene (5 bases). This CDR3 spans 15 amino acids. The germline V gene encodes CDR1 SGHAT and CDR2 FQNNGV. V lost 1 base to trimming and J lost 2 bases, with 12 bases between them. The CDR3 here is CASSLVVGVAYEQYF. The CDR3 DNA follows: TGTGCCAGCAGCTTAGTTGTAGGGGTAGCCTACGAGCAGTACTTC.